These 26 T cell receptor beta chains were sequenced from one sample in a study of T cells in Graves' hyperthyroidism and ophthalmopathy. Amplified TCR beta CDR3 regions came from RNA transcripts. An initial round of RT-PCR targeting the TCR CDR3 relied on the HTBI primer set. From the multiplex PCR reads, TCRdb called clonotypes with MiXCR, one entry per CDR3 protein. Here the sample spans about 640,000 distinct CDR3 sequences, roughly 46% being singletons. The source material was peripheral blood or thyroid tissue (not recorded which). Source of these receptors: an adult man with Graves' disease, either hyperthyroidism or ophthalmopathy (not recorded which).

The gene calls are TRBV2 and TRBJ2-6; no firm D call. The germline CDR1 and CDR2 sequences are SNHLY and FYNNEI. The V and J ends lost 6 bases and 0 bases respectively, with 12 bases between them. The CDR3 spans 16 residues. CDR3 sequence reads: CASSQASPSGANVLTF. The CDR3 DNA is TGTGCCAGCAGCCAAGCCAGCCCCTCTGGGGCCAACGTCCTGACTTTC.

The rearrangement uses TRBV20-1 and TRBJ1-4; the D gene is possibly TRBD1 (6 bases). Between the trimmed V and J ends, which lost 0 bases and 0 bases, there was a span of 14 bases. The CDR3 sequence is 17 residues long. CDR1 is DFQATT and CDR2 is SNEGSKA in the germline V gene (reference sequence). The DNA for the CDR3 is TGCAGTGCTAGAGATCCCGCGACAGGACCAACTAATGAAAAACTGTTTTTT. This translates into CSARDPATGPTNEKLFF.

This rearrangement joins TRBV5-5 to TRBJ1-6; a possible D gene is TRBD1 (6 bases). The V end lost 4 bases, the J end lost 7 bases, and 15 bases lay between the germline ends. Germline V gene data show CDR1 as SGHKS and CDR2 as YYEKEE (reference sequence). CDR3 length: 15 residues. This CDR3 is CASSKKTGGNSPLHF. CDR3 coding DNA: TGTGCCAGCAGCAAAAAGACAGGTGGAAATTCACCCCTCCACTTT.

CDR3: CASSPGGLAGDNEQYF. The CDR3 nucleotides read TGTGCCAGCAGCCCGGGTGGACTAGCGGGGGACAACGAGCAGTACTTC. The rearrangement uses TRBV7-2 and TRBJ2-7, with 13 bases lining up with TRBD2. The CDR3 covers 16 residues. V lost 5 bases, J lost 5 bases, and 9 bases stayed unmatched. From germline, CDR1 is SGHTA and CDR2 FQGNSA.

On this clonotype: One end of the junction varies from germline; a read error may be responsible. The genes are TRBV7-3 and TRBJ2-7; TRBD2 agrees at 11 bases. The germline V gene has CDR1 SGHTA and CDR2 FQGTGA. The CDR3 extends over 16 amino acids. CDR3 in amino acids: CASSPASGGTFYEQYF. DNA for the CDR3: TGCGCCAGCAGCCCAGCTAGCGGGGGGACTTTCTACGAGCAGTACTTC.

This clonotype came up a few times. The germline gene is not matched at one end of the junction; a read error may be the cause. The chain joins TRBV2 to TRBJ1-2, with 8 bases matching TRBD1. Germline V gene data show CDR1 as SNHLY and CDR2 as FYNNEI. The CDR3 covers 15 residues. In DNA, the CDR3 is TGCGCCAGCAGCCAACCAGGACAGGGTGCCTATGGCTACACCTTC. Amino acid sequence: CASSQPGQGAYGYTF.

The table lists this clonotype with a few counts. One junction end does not reproduce the germline sequence, and a read error may be involved. This chain links TRBV7-9 with TRBJ2-7; possibly TRBD1 for D (7 bases). CDR3 length: 13 amino acids. CDR1 SEHNR and CDR2 FQNEAQ come from the germline V gene (reference sequence). The CDR3 protein is CASSQGGEYEQYF. The CDR3 DNA reads as TGCGCCAGCAGCCAGGGGGGCGAGTACGAGCAGTACTTC. The full variable domain, in which reference TRBV7-9 and TRBJ2-7 provide the parts outside the CDR3, is DTGVSQNPRHKITKRGQNVTFRCDPISEHNRLYWYRQTLGQGPEFLTYFQNEAQLEKSRLLSDRFSAERPKGSFSTLEIQRTEQGDSAMYLCASSQGGEYEQYFGPGTRLTVT.

This clonotype was picked up a small number of times. The chain links TRBV2 to TRBJ1-1; no clear D gene. There are 13 residues in the CDR3. The ends were cut back, 4 bases at V and 4 bases at J, with 10 bases in the middle. Per the germline V gene, CDR1 is SNHLY and CDR2 is FYNNEI. This CDR3 reads CASSGWGSTEAFF. The DNA for the CDR3 is TGTGCCAGCAGTGGGTGGGGAAGCACTGAAGCTTTCTTT.

This clonotype was picked up a small number of times. The chain couples TRBV9 to TRBJ2-2, with 9 bases that match TRBD1. Trimming removed 2 bases from V and 4 bases from J; junction bases left unmatched: 6. The germline CDR1 and CDR2 sequences are SGDLS and YYNGEE. The CDR3 has 16 residues. The CDR3 region has the DNA TGTGCCAGCAGCGTTTGGGACAGGGAGGGCACCGGGGAGCTGTTTTTT. Protein: CASSVWDREGTGELFF. The whole variable domain, filled in from reference TRBV9 and TRBJ2-2, reads DSGVTQTPKHLITATGQRVTLRCSPRSGDLSVYWYQQSLDQGLQFLIQYYNGEERAKGNILERFSAQQFPDLHSELNLSSLELGDSALYFCASSVWDREGTGELFFGEGSRLTVL.

This clonotype was counted at least ten times. V is TRBV15 and J is TRBJ1-5; perhaps TRBD1 as D (5 bases). Germline CDR1 and CDR2: LNHNV and YYDKDF (reference sequence). The CDR3 is made up of 15 amino acids. V gave up 1 base and J gave up 8 bases, with 15 bases separating them. The CDR3 nucleotides are TGTGCCACCAGCAGAGTTGGGGCGGGCTGGGAGCCCCAGCATTTT. It codes for CATSRVGAGWEPQHF.

This chain joins TRBV12-3 or TRBV12-4 and TRBJ1-4, with 9 bases matching TRBD1. CDR3 size: 14 residues. Trimming removed 5 bases from V and 8 bases from J; junction bases left unmatched: 6. CDR3 loop: CASSRPGTGEKLFF. The CDR3 nucleotides are TGTGCCAGCAGTCGTCCCGGGACAGGGGAAAAACTGTTTTTT.

V gene TRBV4-1 combines with J gene TRBJ1-3; D ambiguous. Deletions cut 1 base from V and 0 bases from J, with 7 bases between. Germline V gives CDR1 MGHRA, CDR2 YSYEKL. The CDR3 spans 15 residues. The CDR3 here is CASSQVEGSGNTIYF. In DNA form, the CDR3 reads TGCGCCAGCAGCCAAGTTGAGGGCTCTGGAAACACCATATATTTT.

The chain recombines TRBV29-1 with TRBJ2-5; D is undetermined. Deletions cut 4 bases from V and 3 bases from J, with 15 bases between. The CDR3 extends over 14 amino acids. Looked up from germline, CDR1 is SQVTM and CDR2 is ANQGSEA. The CDR3 DNA reads TGCAGCGTTGCTCCGTGGAACACTGAAGAGACCCAGTACTTC. It codes for CSVAPWNTEETQYF. Variable domain in full (rest from reference TRBV29-1 and TRBJ2-5): SAVISQKPSRDICQRGTSLTIQCQVDSQVTMMFWYRQQPGQSLTLIATANQGSEATYESGFVIDKFPISRPNLTFSTLTVSNMSPEDSSIYLCSVAPWNTEETQYFGPGTRLLVL.

The genes are TRBV12-3 or TRBV12-4 and TRBJ1-1, with 11 nucleotides matching TRBD1. The V and J ends lost 5 bases and 4 bases, in that order; junction bases with no gene match: 6. The CDR3 runs 15 residues. The CDR3 sequence: CASSPGTGGPTEAFF. DNA for the CDR3: TGTGCCAGCAGTCCAGGGACAGGGGGGCCCACTGAAGCTTTCTTT.

This clonotype was counted ten times or more. The chain links TRBV7-9 to TRBJ1-4; 9 positions agree with TRBD1. Germline lookup yields CDR1 SEHNR and CDR2 FQNEAQ (reference sequence). J was trimmed by 7 bases and V by 5 bases; bases with no gene match: 5. The CDR3 extends over 14 amino acids. CDR3 protein: CASSPGTGSEKLFF. CDR3 nucleotide sequence: TGTGCCAGCAGCCCCGGGACAGGGAGTGAAAAACTGTTTTTT. Full variable domain (rest looked up from reference TRBV7-9 and TRBJ1-4): DTGVSQNPRHKITKRGQNVTFRCDPISEHNRLYWYRQTLGQGPEFLTYFQNEAQLEKSRLLSDRFSAERPKGSFSTLEIQRTEQGDSAMYLCASSPGTGSEKLFFGSGTQLSVL.

This chain connects TRBV7-2 to TRBJ2-7, with 9 bases identical to TRBD2. The CDR3 is made up of 16 amino acids. V lost 1 base to trimming and J lost 4 bases; unmatched junction nucleotides: 8. Germline assignment: CDR1 SGHTA and CDR2 FQGNSA. The CDR3: CASSLDPLAGLYEQYF. The CDR3 DNA follows: TGTGCCAGCAGCTTAGATCCGCTAGCGGGGCTTTACGAGCAGTACTTC.

Ten or more counts support this clonotype. V gene TRBV25-1 combines with J gene TRBJ1-6; D not resolved. CDR3 size: 12 residues. With 3 bases removed from V and 9 bases from J, the gap between germline ends came to 6 bases. CDR1 is MGHDK and CDR2 is SYGVNS in the germline V gene. This CDR3 reads CASSDSGSPLHF. CDR3 nucleotide sequence: TGTGCCAGCAGTGACTCAGGTTCACCCCTCCACTTT.

This rearrangement joins TRBV20-1 to TRBJ1-2, with 10 nucleotides matching TRBD1. Germline lookup yields CDR1 DFQATT and CDR2 SNEGSKA (reference sequence). This CDR3 has 13 residues. Trimming cost V 5 bases and J 7 bases; bases outside gene matches: 7. The CDR3 DNA reads as TGCAGTGCTCTAGACAGGGGGCCCGGTGGCTACACCTTC. It is translated as CSALDRGPGGYTF.

At least ten counts were recorded for this clonotype. DNA of the CDR3: TGTGCCAGCAGTGGACAGGGGGCAAGATACGAGCAGTACTTC. Translation: CASSGQGARYEQYF. The gene calls are TRBV2 and TRBJ2-7; TRBD1 matches 10 bases. Germline CDR1 SNHLY, CDR2 FYNNEI. This CDR3 region has 14 residues. J was trimmed by 4 bases and V by 4 bases; bases with no gene match: 4. Filled out from reference TRBV2 and TRBJ2-7, the complete variable domain reads EPEVTQTPSHQVTQMGQEVILRCVPISNHLYFYWYRQILGQKVEFLVSFYNNEISEKSEIFDDQFSVERPDGSNFTLKIRSTKLEDSAMYFCASSGQGARYEQYFGPGTRLTVT.

The chain carries TRBV7-8 and TRBJ1-1; no clear D. Trimming pared 1 base from V and 0 bases from J, leaving 6 bases between. Germline CDR1 SGHVS, CDR2 FQNEAQ. This CDR3 comprises 14 residues. The CDR3 reads CASSLGWMNTEAFF. As DNA, the CDR3 is TGTGCCAGCAGCTTAGGATGGATGAACACTGAAGCTTTCTTT.

This clonotype showed up many times. This chain connects TRBV20-1 to TRBJ1-2, with 7 positions matching TRBD1. The CDR3 spans 12 residues. J gave up 10 bases and V 5 bases, and 10 bases lay outside the gene matches. Looked up from germline, CDR1 is DFQATT and CDR2 is SNEGSKA (reference sequence). The CDR3 DNA sequence: TGCAGTGCTGCTATCTCCGGGACAGCCTACACCTTC. This sequence encodes CSAAISGTAYTF.

This clonotype was seen repeatedly, ten times or more. The V call is TRBV29-1, the J call TRBJ1-1; TRBD1 might be the D (5 bases). The V end was cut by 7 bases, the J end by 0 bases, with 9 bases between. Germline assignment: CDR1 SQVTM and CDR2 ANQGSEA. This CDR3 region has 12 residues. Written as DNA, the CDR3 is TGCAGCGGGGGGTGGATGAACACTGAAGCTTTCTTT. This sequence encodes CSGGWMNTEAFF.

This rearrangement joins TRBV25-1 to TRBJ1-6; D is unresolved. From germline, CDR1 is MGHDK and CDR2 SYGVNS. The CDR3 consists of 12 residues. Trimming stripped 8 bases from V and 9 bases from J, with 11 bases between. Written as DNA, the CDR3 is TGTGCCAGCTTGACTGACACTTCACCCCTCCACTTT. It translates to CASLTDTSPLHF. Using reference TRBV25-1 and TRBJ1-6 for the parts outside the CDR3, the full variable domain is EADIYQTPRYLVIGTGKKITLECSQTMGHDKMYWYQQDPGMELHLIHYSYGVNSTEKGDLSSESTVSRIRTEHFPLTLESARPSHTSQYLCASLTDTSPLHFGNGTRLTVT.

A single count supports this clonotype. The V and J genes are TRBV7-9 and TRBJ1-1; 9 bases line up with TRBD1. Germline V CDR1 and CDR2: SEHNR, FQNEAQ (reference sequence). Trimming cost V 4 bases and J 3 bases; bases outside gene matches: 9. The CDR3 contains 16 residues. CDR3 nucleotides: TGTGCCAGCAGCTACAGGGGGCAGGGGGCTGACACTGAAGCTTTCTTT. Translation: CASSYRGQGADTEAFF.

This clonotype has just one count. A much bigger clone sits one base away, suggesting this may be a read error. CDR3 protein: CACSLAPGLPYF. The CDR3 DNA reads TGTGCCTGCAGCTTAGCGCCGGGACTACCGTACTTC. The chain has TRBV7-9 and TRBJ2-7; 7 nucleotides line up with TRBD2. CDR1 SEHNR and CDR2 FQNEAQ come from the germline V gene (reference sequence). CDR3 size: 12 residues.

The J gene is TRBJ1-5, the V gene TRBV7-2; possibly TRBD1 for D (5 bases). The germline V and J ends were trimmed by 7 bases and 1 base, with 14 bases remaining between them. This CDR3 has 15 residues. The germline V gene encodes CDR1 SGHTA and CDR2 FQGNSA. The CDR3 is CASNNGGDSNQPQHF. DNA for the CDR3: TGTGCCAGCAACAACGGGGGGGACAGCAATCAGCCCCAGCATTTT.